The present TCR beta chain was sequenced within a study of blood T cell repertoires in COVID-19. Original handling: Scientists estimated how many nucleated cells there were by amplifying reference gene primers. The assay was immunoSEQ multiplex PCR, and TCRdb's table has in-frame clones only and misses some. The V and J calls and clone size are taken from that table; D and trimming were inferred from the DNA. This table has 200,000 to 300,000 clones, around 89% appearing once. V gave up 3 bases and J gave up 4 bases, with 14 bases separating them. Germline V gives CDR1 MDHEN, CDR2 SYDVKM. The CDR3 spans 15 residues.

The sequence derives from a man over 45 who had been exposed to COVID-19. This chain links TRBV28 with TRBJ2-3; D is possibly TRBD1 (6 bases). The sample consisted of PBMCs or T cells enriched from blood (not recorded which). The chain's CDR3 is CASSFSSEGADTQYF. CDR3 nucleotides: TGTGCCAGCAGTTTCAGTAGCGAGGGGGCAGATACGCAGTATTTT.